The 9 T cell receptor beta chains below were found in one sample sequenced in a study of tumor-infiltrating lymphocytes in localized non-small cell lung cancer (TCRdb year 2021). The library was prepared using the immunoSEQ multiplex PCR assay. Held by TCRdb, this immuneACCESS table contains in-frame sequences only and omits some clones. Under half of the omission traces to an unresolved V gene where checked; the cause of the rest is unknown. The sample table contains about 11,000 clones; only one count was recorded for 80% to 90% of them. The ten largest clones take up roughly 8% of the sample. The sample taken for sequencing was uninvolved lung tissue not adjacent to the tumor. The receptors stem from a human donor with non-small cell lung cancer.

V gene TRBV5-1 combines with J gene TRBJ1-2; D unclear. CDR1 is SGHRS and CDR2 is YFSETQ in the germline V gene. CDR3 length: 16 amino acids. Trimming took 4 bases from V and 0 from J, leaving 16 bases between them. The CDR3 DNA sequence: TGCGCCAGCAGCCGTACCCCTGTGCAGGCTAACTATGGCTACACCTTC. Residues: CASSRTPVQANYGYTF.

In this sample, this clone turned up a few times. The chain has TRBV5-1 and TRBJ2-1; 13 bases are shared with TRBD2. There are 16 residues in the CDR3. Per germline, CDR1 SGHRS and CDR2 YFSETQ. Losses at the gene ends were 4 bases for V and 5 bases for J; bases not matched to a gene: 6. The CDR3 loop is CASSTGLAGLDNEQFF. DNA of the CDR3: TGCGCCAGCAGCACGGGACTAGCGGGGCTCGACAATGAGCAGTTCTTC.

The chain carries TRBV6-5 and TRBJ2-3; 8 positions agree with TRBD2. The germline V gene has CDR1 MNHEY and CDR2 SVGAGI. Germline trimming cut 0 bases from V and 5 bases from J; bases unmatched to any gene: 7. The CDR3 runs 16 residues. Written as DNA, the CDR3 is TGTGCCAGCAGTTACTCTACTAGCGGTCACAGAGATACGCAGTATTTT. This sequence encodes CASSYSTSGHRDTQYF.

V gene TRBV5-6 combines with J gene TRBJ2-1; tentatively, D is TRBD1 (6 bases). CDR1 is SGHDT and CDR2 is YYEEEE in the germline V gene. This CDR3 spans 13 amino acids. V was pared by 2 bases and J by 6 bases, with 9 bases between. The CDR3 spells CASSFGTLNEQFF. The CDR3 nucleotides read TGTGCCAGCAGCTTCGGGACACTCAATGAGCAGTTCTTC.

The rearrangement links TRBV5-4 to TRBJ2-3; D not resolved. Germline V lookup: CDR1 SGHNT, CDR2 YYREEE (reference sequence). The V end lost 2 bases, the J end lost 3 bases, and 10 bases lay between the germline ends. The CDR3 extends over 14 amino acids. CDR3 sequence reads: CASSFGERTDTQYF. CDR3 DNA: TGTGCCAGCAGCTTCGGCGAAAGAACAGATACGCAGTATTTT.

The chain has TRBV5-1 and TRBJ2-5; 13 bases are shared with TRBD2. Germline CDR1 reads SGHRS; CDR2 reads YFSETQ. The CDR3 length is 16 residues. J lost 1 base, V lost 4 bases, and 4 bases had no gene match. CDR3 coding DNA: TGCGCCAGCAGCCCCGGACTAGCGGGGGCCCAAGAGACCCAGTACTTC. Amino acids: CASSPGLAGAQETQYF.

This chain joins TRBV6-1 and TRBJ1-1; D remains ambiguous. The germline V gene has CDR1 MNHNS and CDR2 SASEGT. This CDR3 contains 13 residues. V was clipped by 7 bases and J by 0 bases, with 9 bases between them. The CDR3 nucleotides are TGTGCCAGCAAAAAAGCTGTGAACACTGAAGCTTTCTTT. This sequence encodes CASKKAVNTEAFF.

The chain links TRBV15 to TRBJ2-3; D perhaps matches TRBD2 (5 bases). This CDR3 contains 13 residues. V dropped 1 base and J dropped 6 bases, with 8 bases sitting between them. The germline V gene has CDR1 LNHNV and CDR2 YYDKDF (reference sequence). The CDR3 sequence: CATSRAQRDTQYF. CDR3 DNA: TGTGCCACCAGCAGAGCACAGCGGGATACGCAGTATTTT.

This chain uses TRBV5-4 with TRBJ2-7; maybe TRBD2 (6 bases). Germline assignment: CDR1 SGHNT and CDR2 YYREEE (reference sequence). V was cut by 0 bases and J by 0 bases, with 13 bases left in between. This CDR3 region has 16 residues. DNA for the CDR3: TGTGCCAGCAGCTTGGGTCCGGGGGAAAGCTCCTACGAGCAGTACTTC. This encodes CASSLGPGESSYEQYF. Using reference TRBV5-4 and TRBJ2-7 for the parts outside the CDR3, the full variable domain is ETGVTQSPTHLIKTRGQQVTLRCSSQSGHNTVSWYQQALGQGPQFIFQYYREEENGRGNFPPRFSGLQFPNYSSELNVNALELDDSALYLCASSLGPGESSYEQYFGPGTRLTVT.